These 29 T cell receptor beta chains came from one sample sequenced in a study of cytomegalovirus exposure and HLA in healthy donors. Produced via immunoSEQ multiplex PCR; TCRdb's table is partial and in-frame only. The sample carries some 260,000 clones, 90% recorded once. The sample consisted of PBMCs. These receptors originate from a woman in her 30s in good health and CMV-seronegative.

The rearrangement joins TRBV28 to TRBJ1-1; D is unclear. V gave up 2 bases and J gave up 1 base, with 2 bases separating them. The CDR3 is made up of 12 amino acids. From germline, CDR1 is MDHEN and CDR2 SYDVKM. CDR3 in amino acids: CASSLRNTEAFF. For the CDR3, the DNA is TGTGCCAGCAGTTTACGGAACACTGAAGCTTTCTTT.

The chain combines TRBV28 with TRBJ2-7; D gene unclear. V gave up 4 bases and J gave up 4 bases, with 14 bases separating them. This CDR3 spans 14 amino acids. Germline V gene sequence: CDR1 MDHEN, CDR2 SYDVKM. The CDR3 protein is CASSSLQTAYEQYF. The DNA of the CDR3 is TGTGCCAGCAGTTCCCTACAGACGGCGTACGAGCAGTACTTC.

This sequence joins TRBV5-4 and TRBJ2-7; 8 nucleotides agree with TRBD2. The CDR3 runs 14 residues. After removal of 4 bases from V and 2 bases from J, the junction contained 5 bases not matched to a gene. In germline, CDR1 is SGHNT, CDR2 YYREEE (reference sequence). The CDR3 region is CASSISGITYEQYF. The CDR3, as DNA: TGTGCCAGCAGCATTAGCGGGATCACCTACGAGCAGTACTTC.

As for this clone: Other DNA sequences of this sample code for an identical CDR3. This chain uses TRBV7-6 with TRBJ2-7, with 11 bases identical to TRBD2. Germline CDR1 is SGHVS and CDR2 is FNYEAQ. This CDR3 is built from 15 residues. The trim removed 4 bases at V and 2 bases at J, leaving 4 bases unmatched. CDR3 amino acids: CASSSGLAGPYEQYF. CDR3 nucleotides: TGTGCCAGCAGCTCCGGACTAGCGGGTCCCTACGAGCAGTACTTC.

By proportion, this clone is medium-sized. The chain recombines TRBV19 with TRBJ2-7, with 7 positions matching TRBD1. Germline lookup yields CDR1 LNHDA and CDR2 SQIVND (reference sequence). This CDR3 has 13 residues. Germline trimming cut 8 bases from V and 1 base from J; bases unmatched to any gene: 5. CDR3 nucleotides: TGTGCCAGTGGGTTGGGACAGTCCTACGAGCAGTACTTC. It is translated as CASGLGQSYEQYF.

The V gene is TRBV5-4, the J gene TRBJ2-7, with TRBD2 matching over 11 bases. Germline V gene lookup returns CDR1 SGHNT and CDR2 YYREEE (reference sequence). CDR3 length: 15 amino acids. V lost 3 bases, J lost 2 bases, and 4 bases stayed unmatched. DNA for the CDR3: TGTGCCAGCAGCTCGACTAGCGGGGCAACCTACGAGCAGTACTTC. Residues: CASSSTSGATYEQYF.

The rearrangement links TRBV5-8 to TRBJ1-5; D is ambiguous. Trimming took off 1 base at V and 2 bases at J, with 16 bases between the two ends. CDR1 is SGHTS, CDR2 YDEGEE, per germline. The CDR3 runs 17 residues. The CDR3 DNA is TGTGCCAGCAGCTTGAAATTTATAAGAGGAGGCAATCAGCCCCAGCATTTT. The encoded protein is CASSLKFIRGGNQPQHF.

The chain couples TRBV7-2 to TRBJ2-3; possibly TRBD1 or TRBD2 for D (5 bases each). V was shortened by 1 base and J by 1 base, with 18 bases between the two germline ends. The germline V gene encodes CDR1 SGHTA and CDR2 FQGNSA. This CDR3 contains 18 residues. Here the CDR3 reads CASSLGPRGESGTDTQYF. The CDR3 nucleotides read TGTGCCAGCAGCTTAGGTCCCCGGGGCGAGTCGGGCACAGATACGCAGTATTTT.

This chain connects TRBV11-3 to TRBJ2-3; 8 bases align to TRBD2. The CDR3 is 14 amino acids. The junction had 4 bases not matched to a gene; V was cut back by 5 bases and J by 3 bases. Germline CDR1 is SGHNT and CDR2 is YENEEA. The DNA for the CDR3 is TGTGCCAGCAGCCATAGCGGGGTTACAGATACGCAGTATTTT. Translated, it gives CASSHSGVTDTQYF.

The rearrangement joins TRBV27 to TRBJ1-1; D not resolved. V gave up 3 bases and J gave up 6 bases, with 17 bases separating them. In germline, CDR1 is MNHEY, CDR2 SMNVEV (reference sequence). The length of the CDR3 is 15 residues. The CDR3 region is CASSFLSGEPSEAFF. As DNA, the CDR3 is TGTGCCAGCAGTTTCCTCTCCGGGGAGCCGTCTGAAGCTTTCTTT.

Only one count was recorded for this clone. The gene calls are TRBV5-1 and TRBJ2-7; D might be TRBD2 (5 bases). Trimming took off 0 bases at V and 5 bases at J, with 12 bases between the two ends. Germline CDR1 SGHRS, CDR2 YFSETQ. The CDR3 loop spans 14 amino acids. The CDR3 is CASSLGTLYDEQYF. DNA of the CDR3: TGCGCCAGCAGCTTGGGGACTCTTTACGACGAGCAGTACTTC.

This clone was seen a handful of times. The DNA of the CDR3 is TGTGCCAGCAGCTCTAGCACAGATACGCAGTATTTT. Protein product: CASSSSTDTQYF. The chain employs TRBV5-6 and TRBJ2-3; D not certain. Per germline, CDR1 SGHDT and CDR2 YYEEEE. Between the trimmed V and J ends, which lost 3 bases and 0 bases, there was a span of 2 bases. CDR3 length: 12 amino acids.

V gene TRBV9 combines with J gene TRBJ2-2, with D possibly called TRBD1 or TRBD2 (7 bases each). CDR3 length: 13 amino acids. Trimming shortened V by 6 bases and J by 5 bases, and 11 bases separated the two germline ends. CDR1 and CDR2 from the germline V gene are SGDLS and YYNGEE. The CDR3 sequence is CASTRGGTGELFF. The CDR3 DNA sequence: TGTGCCAGCACCAGGGGGGGAACCGGGGAGCTGTTTTTT.

Concerning this clone: Relative to the germline gene, one junction end is altered; a read error may explain this. This chain joins TRBV2 and TRBJ2-1, with 8 bases matching TRBD1. The CDR3 is 15 amino acids. Germline values: CDR1 SNHLY, CDR2 FYNNEI. Here the CDR3 DNA reads TGTGCCAGCAGAGAAGACAGGGGACGATACAATGAGCAGTTCTTC. Its protein is CASREDRGRYNEQFF.

The chain combines TRBV14 with TRBJ2-1; D may be TRBD1 or TRBD2 (5 bases each). The germline CDR1 and CDR2 sequences are SGHDN and FVKESK. V was pared by 4 bases and J by 0 bases, with 16 bases between. The length of the CDR3 is 17 residues. Written as DNA, the CDR3 is TGTGCCAGCAGCCGACTCGGGGCGGGCCCCTCCTACAATGAGCAGTTCTTC. This translates into CASSRLGAGPSYNEQFF.

The rearrangement joins TRBV2 to TRBJ2-3; tentatively, D is TRBD1 (6 bases). CDR1 is SNHLY, CDR2 FYNNEI, per germline. This CDR3 has 16 amino acids. Deletions cut 8 bases from V and 2 bases from J, with 20 bases between. CDR3 loop: CASGRGGIGVTDTQYF. CDR3 sequence (DNA): TGTGCCAGCGGCAGAGGGGGTATTGGGGTCACAGATACGCAGTATTTT.

The genes are TRBV28 and TRBJ2-7; no definite D call. CDR1 and CDR2 from the germline V gene are MDHEN and SYDVKM. Trimming shortened V by 7 bases and J by 4 bases, and 17 bases separated the two germline ends. This CDR3 is built from 14 residues. CDR3 DNA: TGTGCCAGCATGCGTGCAGGAATCAGATACGAGCAGTACTTC. As protein: CASMRAGIRYEQYF.

The J gene is TRBJ2-3, the V gene TRBV11-3; TRBD2 matches at 12 bases. V was clipped by 5 bases and J by 4 bases; unmatched bases: 13. This CDR3 has 18 residues. From germline, CDR1 is SGHNT and CDR2 YENEEA. This CDR3 reads CASSVLAGGPVVSDTQYF. Written as DNA, the CDR3 is TGTGCCAGCAGCGTACTAGCGGGAGGCCCTGTCGTCTCAGATACGCAGTATTTT.

CDR3 sequence reads: CASSMNRGLNTDTQYF. CDR3 nucleotide sequence: TGTGCCAGCAGTATGAACAGGGGGCTTAACACAGATACGCAGTATTTT. V usage is TRBV27 and J usage is TRBJ2-3, with TRBD1 matching over 9 bases. CDR1 MNHEY and CDR2 SMNVEV come from the germline V gene (reference sequence). This CDR3 comprises 16 residues. V lost 5 bases, J lost 2 bases, and 8 bases stayed unmatched.

The V gene is TRBV5-1, the J gene TRBJ2-1; D may match TRBD1 or TRBD2 (5 bases each). The CDR3 extends over 12 amino acids. The V and J ends lost 2 bases and 8 bases respectively, with 8 bases between them. CDR1 is SGHRS, CDR2 YFSETQ, per germline. CDR3 amino acids: CASSFRDDEQFF. CDR3 DNA: TGCGCCAGCAGCTTTCGGGACGATGAGCAGTTCTTC.

This chain joins TRBV6-6 and TRBJ1-2; 9 bases match TRBD1. CDR1 and CDR2 from the germline V gene are MNHNY and SVGAGI (reference sequence). The CDR3 length is 13 residues. V was clipped by 6 bases and J by 7 bases; unmatched bases: 6. CDR3 DNA sequence: TGTGCCAGCAGCCAAGGACAGGGGCCTGGCTACACCTTC. This translates into CASSQGQGPGYTF.

This chain joins TRBV7-7 and TRBJ2-1; TRBD2 aligns across 11 bases. Germline values: CDR1 SSHAT, CDR2 FNYEAQ (reference sequence). The trim removed 4 bases at V and 0 bases at J, leaving 5 bases unmatched. The CDR3 is 17 residues long. CDR3 loop: CASSSGLAESSYNEQFF. Here the CDR3 DNA reads TGTGCCAGCAGCTCGGGACTAGCGGAAAGCTCCTACAATGAGCAGTTCTTC.

This clone was observed a handful of times. The chain recombines TRBV6-5 with TRBJ2-6; no reliable D call. The CDR3 is 15 residues long. Germline assignment: CDR1 MNHEY and CDR2 SVGAGI. Trimming pared 2 bases from V and 4 bases from J, leaving 9 bases between. Written as DNA, the CDR3 is TGTGCCAGCAGTTACACGCCCCCCGGGGCCAACGTCCTGACTTTC. It translates to CASSYTPPGANVLTF.

The chain joins TRBV27 to TRBJ2-2; 7 nucleotides align to TRBD1. The CDR3 covers 13 residues. Germline V gene data show CDR1 as MNHEY and CDR2 as SMNVEV (reference sequence). Unmatched junction bases numbered 3, after V lost 5 bases and J lost 6 bases. DNA of the CDR3: TGTGCCAGCAGTGGACAGGTCGCCGGGGAGCTGTTTTTT. Protein: CASSGQVAGELFF.

The V call is TRBV7-2, the J call TRBJ2-2; no definite D call. Germline CDR1 reads SGHTA; CDR2 reads FQGNSA. V shed 3 bases and J shed 0 bases, with 8 bases lying between them. The CDR3 covers 15 residues. The CDR3 nucleotides are TGTGCCAGCAGCTTGGGGTTTGCGAACACCGGGGAGCTGTTTTTT. This encodes CASSLGFANTGELFF.

The V gene is TRBV7-8, the J gene TRBJ2-1, with 13 bases lining up with TRBD2. The CDR3 covers 15 residues. Trimming took 1 base from V and 8 from J; bases not matched to a gene: 2. CDR1 is SGHVS and CDR2 is FQNEAQ in the germline V gene. CDR3 DNA sequence: TGTGCCAGCAGCTTAGGGACTAGCGGGAGTTATGAGCAGTTCTTC. As protein: CASSLGTSGSYEQFF.

This clone was counted once. The chain is built from TRBV28 and TRBJ2-4; D unresolved. Germline-derived CDR1 and CDR2 are MDHEN and SYDVKM. The germline V and J ends were trimmed by 6 bases and 9 bases, with 15 bases remaining between them. The CDR3 has 13 residues. The CDR3 sequence is CASSPMVGSIQYF. The CDR3 nucleotides are TGTGCCAGCAGCCCGATGGTTGGTAGCATTCAGTACTTC.

This clone has a single count. J is TRBJ2-7 and V is TRBV11-3, with 8 bases matching TRBD1. The CDR3 spans 14 residues. Trimming cost V 6 bases and J 6 bases; bases outside gene matches: 10. Germline-derived CDR1 and CDR2 are SGHNT and YENEEA. For the CDR3, the DNA is TGTGCCAGCAGGTCAGGACAGGGAGGAAGCGAGCAGTACTTC. Translation: CASRSGQGGSEQYF.

This clone was observed a handful of times. The rearrangement joins TRBV11-3 to TRBJ2-5; D call uncertain. Trimming shortened V by 5 bases and J by 5 bases, and 6 bases separated the two germline ends. CDR1 and CDR2 (germline): SGHNT, YENEEA. The length of the CDR3 is 11 residues. The CDR3 is CASSGEETQYF. The CDR3 DNA sequence: TGTGCCAGCAGCGGCGAGGAGACCCAGTACTTC. The variable domain in full, with the rest retrieved from reference TRBV11-3 and TRBJ2-5, is EAGVVQSPRYKIIEKKQPVAFWCNPISGHNTLYWYLQNLGQGPELLIRYENEEAVDDSQLPKDRFSAERLKGVDSTLKIQPAELGDSAVYLCASSGEETQYFGPGTRLLVL.